Listed below are T cell receptor beta chains from one sample, sequenced in a study of blood T cell repertoires in COVID-19. Method: immunoSEQ multiplex PCR; TCRdb's copy keeps in-frame clones and lacks some. The sample records a few hundred thousand clones, approximately 91% being singletons. The sample consisted of peripheral blood. These receptors all stem from a man aged 45-60 years with acute or convalescent COVID-19. CDR3s include the opening cysteine and the closing phenylalanine or tryptophan. D genes are given only for firm matches. Where a row states a size, it is once, few, many or the class of an expanded clone; other rows omit it.

size	J	D	V	CDR3	DNA
once	TRBJ2-1	TRBD2	TRBV6-6	CASKTQTSESYNEQFF	TGTGCCAGCAAGACCCAGACTAGCGAATCCTACAATGAGCAGTTCTTC
-	TRBJ2-2	-	TRBV6-5	CASSSRTTNTGELFF	TGTGCCAGCAGTTCCCGGACTACCAACACCGGGGAGCTGTTTTTT
once	TRBJ2-7	-	TRBV6-2/TRBV6-3	CASSYVPYPGEQYF	TGTGCCAGCAGTTACGTCCCTTACCCGGGGGAGCAGTACTTC
-	TRBJ1-3	-	TRBV18	CASSPKGAGNTIYF	TGTGCCAGCTCACCCAAGGGGGCTGGAAACACCATATATTTT
-	TRBJ2-3	-	TRBV7-2	CASSLGVLATQYF	TGTGCCAGCAGCTTAGGCGTCTTAGCCACGCAGTATTTT
-	TRBJ1-5	-	TRBV18	CASSKNRDIYQPQHF	TGTGCCAGCTCAAAAAACCGGGACATTTATCAGCCCCAGCATTTT
-	TRBJ2-7	TRBD2	TRBV5-4	CASSQRTSVMPYEQYF	TGTGCCAGCAGCCAACGGACTAGCGTCATGCCCTACGAGCAGTACTTC
few	TRBJ2-1	-	TRBV20-1	CSASSGFYNEQFF	TGCAGTGCTAGTAGCGGATTTTACAATGAGCAGTTCTTC
-	TRBJ2-1	-	TRBV24-1	CATQRVGYNEQFF	TGTGCCACCCAGCGGGTGGGATACAATGAGCAGTTCTTC
-	TRBJ2-3	-	TRBV10-2	CASSEPFNAGDTQYF	TGCGCCAGCAGTGAGCCTTTTAACGCGGGGGATACGCAGTATTTT
-	TRBJ1-1	-	TRBV19	CATKDGDTEAFF	TGTGCCACCAAAGACGGGGACACTGAAGCTTTCTTT
-	TRBJ1-5	TRBD1	TRBV18	CASSPRSGGRNQPQHF	TGTGCCAGCTCACCGAGATCAGGGGGACGGAATCAGCCCCAGCATTTT
few	TRBJ1-1	-	TRBV2	CASSETGNTEAFF	TGTGCCAGCAGTGAAACAGGGAACACTGAAGCTTTCTTT
-	TRBJ1-5	TRBD1	TRBV19	CASTRQGWVAQPQHF	TGTGCCAGTACCCGACAGGGTTGGGTCGCTCAGCCCCAGCATTTT